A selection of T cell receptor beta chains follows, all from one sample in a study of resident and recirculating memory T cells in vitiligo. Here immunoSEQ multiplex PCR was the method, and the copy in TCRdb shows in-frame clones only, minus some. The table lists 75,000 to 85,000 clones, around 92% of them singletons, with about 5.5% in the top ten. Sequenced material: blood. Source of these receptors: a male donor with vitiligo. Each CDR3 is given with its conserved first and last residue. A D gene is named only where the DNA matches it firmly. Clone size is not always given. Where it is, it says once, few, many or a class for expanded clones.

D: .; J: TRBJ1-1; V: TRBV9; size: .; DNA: TGTGCCAGCAGCGTAGGAAGAGCGAACACTGAAGCTTTCTTT; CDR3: CASSVGRANTEAFF
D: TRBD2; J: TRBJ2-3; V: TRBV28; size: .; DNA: TGTGCCAGCAGTTACCTAGCGGGACAGAGAAGAGATACGCAGTATTTT; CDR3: CASSYLAGQRRDTQYF
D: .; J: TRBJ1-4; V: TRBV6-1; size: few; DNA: TGTGCCAGCAGTGAGGGGCCCAGGGGTGAAAAACTGTTTTTT; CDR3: CASSEGPRGEKLFF
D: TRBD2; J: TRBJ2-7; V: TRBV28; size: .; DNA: TGTGCCAGCAGCGGACTAGCGGGATCTCCCGAGCAGTACTTC; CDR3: CASSGLAGSPEQYF
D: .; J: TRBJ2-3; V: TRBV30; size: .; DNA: TGTGCCTGGAGCGCAGCGGGAGATACGCAGTATTTT; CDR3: CAWSAAGDTQYF
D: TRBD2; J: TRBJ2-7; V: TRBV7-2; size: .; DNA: TGTGCCAGCAGCTTAGCGCCCGAACGGACTAGCGGGAGTCCCGAGCAGTACTTC; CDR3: CASSLAPERTSGSPEQYF
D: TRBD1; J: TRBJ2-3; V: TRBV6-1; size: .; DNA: TGTGCCAGCATCCACAGGGGGCAAGGGACAGATACGCAGTATTTT; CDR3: CASIHRGQGTDTQYF
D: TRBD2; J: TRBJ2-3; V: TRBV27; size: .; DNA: TGTGCCAGCACCGACGGGACTAGCGGGAGGCGGGCAGATACGCAGTATTTT; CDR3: CASTDGTSGRRADTQYF
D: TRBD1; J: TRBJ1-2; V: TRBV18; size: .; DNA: TGTGCCAGCTCACCCGGGACAGGGCCCTATGGCTACACCTTC; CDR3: CASSPGTGPYGYTF
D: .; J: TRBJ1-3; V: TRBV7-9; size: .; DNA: TGTGCCAGCAGCTTAGCGCGGAATTCGCATGGAAACACCATATATTTT; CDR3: CASSLARNSHGNTIYF
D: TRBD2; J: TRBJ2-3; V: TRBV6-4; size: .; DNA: TGTGCCAGCAGTAGCGGGAGGGCGGCGGATACGCAGTATTTT; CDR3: CASSSGRAADTQYF
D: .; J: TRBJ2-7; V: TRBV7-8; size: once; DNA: TGTGCCAGCAGCCTCACGGGCTACGAGCAGTACTTC; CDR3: CASSLTGYEQYF
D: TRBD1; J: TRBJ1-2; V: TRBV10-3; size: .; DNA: TGTGCCATCAGTCCATGGGACAGGGAAAGGGGCAACTATGGCTACACCTTC; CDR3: CAISPWDRERGNYGYTF
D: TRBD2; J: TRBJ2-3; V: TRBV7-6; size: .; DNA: TGTGCCAGCAGCCCCCTCAGCGGGAGAGGTACAGATACGCAGTATTTT; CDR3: CASSPLSGRGTDTQYF
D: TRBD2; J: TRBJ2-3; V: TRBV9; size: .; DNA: TGTGCCAGCAGCATTAGGACTAGCGCCACAGATACGCAGTATTTT; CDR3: CASSIRTSATDTQYF
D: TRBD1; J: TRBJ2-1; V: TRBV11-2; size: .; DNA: TGTGCCAGCAGCCCCGGGACAGGGGACTACAATGAGCAGTTCTTC; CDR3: CASSPGTGDYNEQFF
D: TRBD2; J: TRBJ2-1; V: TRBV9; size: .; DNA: TGTGCCAGCAGCGGGCTAGCGGGAGTGGTGGAGCAGTTCTTC; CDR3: CASSGLAGVVEQFF
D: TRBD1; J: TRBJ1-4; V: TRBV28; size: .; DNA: TGTGCCAGCAGTTGGGGACAGCCGATGAATGAAAAACTGTTTTTT; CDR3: CASSWGQPMNEKLFF
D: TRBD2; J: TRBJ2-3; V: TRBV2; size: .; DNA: TGTGCCAGCAGCAGGGACTCGGGGGGTATCGATACGCAGTATTTT; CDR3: CASSRDSGGIDTQYF
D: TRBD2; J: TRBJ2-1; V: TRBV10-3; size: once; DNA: TGTGCCCATTCCGGGACTAGCCCTACATACAATGAGCAGTTCTTC; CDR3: CAHSGTSPTYNEQFF
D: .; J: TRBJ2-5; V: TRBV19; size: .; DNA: TGTGCCAGTAGTATTACAGGGCTAGAGACCCAGTACTTC; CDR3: CASSITGLETQYF
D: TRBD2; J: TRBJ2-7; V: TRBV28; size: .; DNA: TGTGCCAGCAGTCCGGGGGGACCGTGGTGGCAGTACTTC; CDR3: CASSPGGPWWQYF
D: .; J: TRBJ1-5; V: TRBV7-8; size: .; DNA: TGTGCCAGCAGCTTTGGCAGGAGGAATCAGCCCCAGCATTTT; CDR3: CASSFGRRNQPQHF
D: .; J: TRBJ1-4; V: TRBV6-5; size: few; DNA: TGTGCCAGCAGCATCGGGGGGGGCTCTAATGAAAAACTGTTTTTT; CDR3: CASSIGGGSNEKLFF
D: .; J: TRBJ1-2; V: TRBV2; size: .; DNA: TGTGCCACCCAGGTGGATGCAAACGGGGACTACACCTTC; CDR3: CATQVDANGDYTF
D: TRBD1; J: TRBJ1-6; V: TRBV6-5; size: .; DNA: TGTGCCAGCAGGATCCGGGACAGTCGATCACCCCTCCACTTT; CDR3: CASRIRDSRSPLHF
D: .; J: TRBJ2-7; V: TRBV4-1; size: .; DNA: TGCGCCAGCAGCCAAGTTAGCCCAGTTTTCTCCGAGCAGTACTTC; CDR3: CASSQVSPVFSEQYF
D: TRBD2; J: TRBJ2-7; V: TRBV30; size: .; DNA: TGTGCCTGGAGTCTAGCGGGAGGAGGGACCTACGAGCAGTACTTC; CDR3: CAWSLAGGGTYEQYF
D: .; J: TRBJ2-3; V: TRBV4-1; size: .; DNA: TGCGCCAGCCTCTTCGAGGGCACAGATACGCAGTATTTT; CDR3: CASLFEGTDTQYF
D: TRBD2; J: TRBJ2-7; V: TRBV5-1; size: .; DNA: TGCGCCAGCAGCGTACTAGCGGGAGGGACCTACGAGCAGTACTTC; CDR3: CASSVLAGGTYEQYF
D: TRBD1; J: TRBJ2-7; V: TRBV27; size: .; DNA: TGTGCCAGCAGTTACTACAGGGGGTCCTACGAGCAGTACTTC; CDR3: CASSYYRGSYEQYF
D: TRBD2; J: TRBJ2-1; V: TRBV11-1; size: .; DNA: TGTGCCAGCAGCCCGGGGGGGAGGGACTACAATGAGCAGTTCTTC; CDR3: CASSPGGRDYNEQFF
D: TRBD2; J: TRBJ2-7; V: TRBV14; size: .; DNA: TGTGCCAGCAGCCAAGGCGGGAGACTGTACTTC; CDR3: CASSQGGRLYF
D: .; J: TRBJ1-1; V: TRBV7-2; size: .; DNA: TGTGCCAGCAGCTTAGAGACAGGCGGTCATGCTTTCTTT; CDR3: CASSLETGGHAFF
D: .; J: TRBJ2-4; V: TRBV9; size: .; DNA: TGTGCCAGCAGCGCGAGGGCCCTTATGGACATTCAGTACTTC; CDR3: CASSARALMDIQYF
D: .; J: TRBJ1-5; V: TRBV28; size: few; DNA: TGTGCCAGCAGTTACACACAAAGCAATCAGCCCCAGCATTTT; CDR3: CASSYTQSNQPQHF
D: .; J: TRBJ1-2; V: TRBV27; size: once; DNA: TGTCTTTCGGGGGGCTACACCTTC; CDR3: CLSGGYTF
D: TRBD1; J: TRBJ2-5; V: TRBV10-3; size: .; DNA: TGTGCCATCAGTGCCCCGGGACAGGGGGTTGAGACCCAGTACTTC; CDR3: CAISAPGQGVETQYF
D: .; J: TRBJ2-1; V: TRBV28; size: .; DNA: TGTGCCAGCATTCCGGGACTGAGAGGGTCCAATGAGCAGTTCTTC; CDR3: CASIPGLRGSNEQFF
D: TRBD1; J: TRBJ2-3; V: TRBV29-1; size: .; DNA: TGCAGCGTTGGACTTGGGACAGACCCCACGGATACGCAGTATTTT; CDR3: CSVGLGTDPTDTQYF
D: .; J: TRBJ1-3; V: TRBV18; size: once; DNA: TGTGCCAGCTCACTCCAGGATGCGAGAGGAAACACCATATATTTT; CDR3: CASSLQDARGNTIYF
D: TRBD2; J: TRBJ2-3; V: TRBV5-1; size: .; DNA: TGCGCCAGCAGCGCCGGAGGAGCGGGGAGCACAGATACGCAGTATTTT; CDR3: CASSAGGAGSTDTQYF
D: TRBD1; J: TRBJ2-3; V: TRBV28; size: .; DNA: TGTGCCAGCAGTGACGGACAGGGTACAGATACGCAGTATTTT; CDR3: CASSDGQGTDTQYF
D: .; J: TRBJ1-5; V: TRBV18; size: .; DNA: TGTGCCAGCTCCCTCGAGGCGAGCAATCAGCCCCAGCATTTT; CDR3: CASSLEASNQPQHF
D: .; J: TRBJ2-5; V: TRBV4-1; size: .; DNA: TGCGCCAGCAGCCAAGGTCGGGGAGGAGTGGAGACCCAGTACTTC; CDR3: CASSQGRGGVETQYF
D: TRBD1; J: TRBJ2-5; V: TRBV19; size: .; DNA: TGTGCCAGTAGTGGGGGACAGTCCCAAGAGACCCAGTACTTC; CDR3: CASSGGQSQETQYF
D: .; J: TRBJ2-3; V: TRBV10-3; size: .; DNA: TGTGCCATCAGTCGGGACTCCAGCACAGATACGCAGTATTTT; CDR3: CAISRDSSTDTQYF
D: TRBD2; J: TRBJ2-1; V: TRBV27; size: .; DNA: TGTGCCAGCAGTACACTTGTAGCGGGAGTCGATGAGCAGTTCTTC; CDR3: CASSTLVAGVDEQFF
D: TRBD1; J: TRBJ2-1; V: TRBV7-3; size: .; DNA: TGTGCCAGCAGCCCGACGACAGGGCTCAATGAGCAGTTCTTC; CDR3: CASSPTTGLNEQFF
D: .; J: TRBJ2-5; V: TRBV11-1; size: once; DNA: TGTGCCAGCAGCTTAGGACGCAGGATGTGGGAGACCCAGTACTTC; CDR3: CASSLGRRMWETQYF
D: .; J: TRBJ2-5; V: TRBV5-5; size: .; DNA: TGTGCCAGCTCGCCGGTCATGCAAGAGACCCAGTACTTC; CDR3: CASSPVMQETQYF
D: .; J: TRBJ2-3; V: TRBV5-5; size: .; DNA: TGTGCCAGCAGCTTCATACTAGCTTTTACAGATACGCAGTATTTT; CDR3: CASSFILAFTDTQYF
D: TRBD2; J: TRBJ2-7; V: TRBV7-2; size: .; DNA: TGTGCCAGCAGCCAAACGCTAGCGGGATCCAGCTCCTACGAGCAGTACTTC; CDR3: CASSQTLAGSSSYEQYF
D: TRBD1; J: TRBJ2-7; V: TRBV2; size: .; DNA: TGTGCCAGCAGCGCTTATGCAGGGGGTGACTCCTACGAGCAGTACTTC; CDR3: CASSAYAGGDSYEQYF
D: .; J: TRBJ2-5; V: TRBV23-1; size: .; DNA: TGCGCCAGCAGTCAGCGCCCCCCGGGACAGGGCGCGGCAGCGGGAGGGCAAGAGACCCAGTACTTC; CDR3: CASSQRPPGQGAAAGGQETQYF
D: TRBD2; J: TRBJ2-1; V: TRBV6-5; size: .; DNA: TGTGCCAGCAGTCCTCTTAGCGGGAGGGCTGATGAGCAGTTCTTC; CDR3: CASSPLSGRADEQFF